This entry lists 25 T cell receptor beta chains sequenced from one sample in a study of cytomegalovirus exposure and HLA in healthy donors. Sequencing was performed with immunoSEQ multiplex PCR; in TCRdb, only in-frame clones are kept and a portion is missing. The data contain 85,000 to 90,000 clones, roughly 96% of them singletons. Sample: PBMCs. Receptors originate from a man between 18 and 29 years old in good health and CMV-seronegative.

The J gene is TRBJ2-2, the V gene TRBV6-6; D may be TRBD1 (6 bases). The length of the CDR3 is 15 residues. Germline assignment: CDR1 MNHNY and CDR2 SVGAGI (reference sequence). V lost 3 bases, J lost 4 bases, and 12 bases lay in between. Written as DNA, the CDR3 is TGTGCCAGCAGTTATAGGGACATACGCACCGGGGAGCTGTTTTTT. Translation gives CASSYRDIRTGELFF.

The gene calls are TRBV6-5 and TRBJ1-2; 7 bases are a match to TRBD1. This CDR3 is built from 14 residues. Losses at the gene ends were 0 bases for V and 6 bases for J; bases not matched to a gene: 4. Looked up from germline, CDR1 is MNHEY and CDR2 is SVGAGI. The CDR3 here is CASSYSTGFDGYTF. As DNA, the CDR3 is TGTGCCAGCAGTTACTCGACAGGGTTCGATGGCTACACCTTC.

J is TRBJ2-1 and V is TRBV2; D is unclear. V shed 5 bases and J shed 3 bases, with 14 bases lying between them. Germline lookup yields CDR1 SNHLY and CDR2 FYNNEI. The CDR3 has 15 amino acids. CDR3 in DNA: TGTGCCAGCAGTTATGACTCGGCCGGCTACAATGAGCAGTTCTTC. Its protein product is CASSYDSAGYNEQFF. Combining the CDR3 with reference TRBV2 and TRBJ2-1 gives the whole variable domain EPEVTQTPSHQVTQMGQEVILRCVPISNHLYFYWYRQILGQKVEFLVSFYNNEISEKSEIFDDQFSVERPDGSNFTLKIRSTKLEDSAMYFCASSYDSAGYNEQFFGPGTRLTVL.

This chain connects TRBV9 to TRBJ2-1, with D possibly TRBD2 on 5 matching bases. V was pared by 3 bases and J by 3 bases, with 7 bases between. The germline gives CDR1 SGDLS, CDR2 YYNGEE. This CDR3 is 13 amino acids long. DNA of the CDR3: TGTGCCAGCAGCGCGGGAAGCTACAATGAGCAGTTCTTC. Translating gives CASSAGSYNEQFF. Complete variable domain (other parts from reference TRBV9 and TRBJ2-1): DSGVTQTPKHLITATGQRVTLRCSPRSGDLSVYWYQQSLDQGLQFLIQYYNGEERAKGNILERFSAQQFPDLHSELNLSSLELGDSALYFCASSAGSYNEQFFGPGTRLTVL.

This chain connects TRBV9 to TRBJ1-4; 10 bases match TRBD1. V shed 4 bases and J 7 bases; nucleotides not matched to a gene: 16. Germline V gives CDR1 SGDLS, CDR2 YYNGEE. The CDR3 totals 18 residues. The CDR3 DNA reads TGTGCCAGCAGCTCCCGGGACAGGGGACGACGCGCTGTTGAAAAACTGTTTTTT. Encoded protein: CASSSRDRGRRAVEKLFF.

V gene TRBV4-1 combines with J gene TRBJ2-7; TRBD1 aligns across 9 bases. The junction had 5 bases not matched to a gene; V was cut back by 3 bases and J by 2 bases. The CDR3 runs 15 residues. Germline CDR1 is MGHRA and CDR2 is YSYEKL. The CDR3 DNA follows: TGCGCCAGCAGCCATGTCGGACAGGGGACCTACGAGCAGTACTTC. It specifies CASSHVGQGTYEQYF.

This sequence joins TRBV6-6 and TRBJ2-1; 10 nucleotides align to TRBD2. The CDR3 has 14 amino acids. V dropped 6 bases and J dropped 11; count of bases not matched to a gene: 10. CDR1 and CDR2 (germline): MNHNY, SVGAGI (reference sequence). CDR3 amino acids: CASSPTLLAGKQFF. DNA of the CDR3: TGTGCCAGCAGCCCTACCTTACTAGCGGGAAAGCAGTTCTTC.

In this sample, this clone turned up once. The chain couples TRBV2 to TRBJ1-1; 9 bases line up with TRBD1. Looked up from germline, CDR1 is SNHLY and CDR2 is FYNNEI. The V segment lost 4 bases and the J segment 6 bases; nucleotides outside the gene matches: 6. The CDR3 extends over 14 amino acids. The CDR3 DNA sequence: TGTGCCAGCAGTGGGGACAGGGAAAGGGCTGAAGCTTTCTTT. Translation: CASSGDRERAEAFF. Full variable domain (rest looked up from reference TRBV2 and TRBJ1-1): EPEVTQTPSHQVTQMGQEVILRCVPISNHLYFYWYRQILGQKVEFLVSFYNNEISEKSEIFDDQFSVERPDGSNFTLKIRSTKLEDSAMYFCASSGDRERAEAFFGQGTRLTVV.

This chain joins TRBV30 and TRBJ2-4; 9 bases are a match to TRBD2. This CDR3 has 12 residues. Germline V gene data show CDR1 as GTSNPN and CDR2 as SVGIG (reference sequence). Losses at the gene ends were 2 bases for V and 8 bases for J; bases not matched to a gene: 1. CDR3 region: CAWSRGGDIQYF. CDR3 sequence (DNA): TGTGCCTGGAGTCGCGGGGGGGACATTCAGTACTTC.

The chain links TRBV4-1 to TRBJ1-1; no firm D call. CDR1 is MGHRA, CDR2 YSYEKL, per germline. This CDR3 has 14 residues. V was pared by 0 bases and J by 9 bases, with 14 bases between. In nucleotides, the CDR3 is TGCGCCAGCAGCCAAGATCTGGGCAGGCCGCAAGCTTTCTTT. Amino acids: CASSQDLGRPQAFF.

This chain links TRBV20-1 with TRBJ1-2; D remains ambiguous. The V and J ends lost 6 bases and 4 bases respectively, with 9 bases between them. Germline loops: CDR1 DFQATT, CDR2 SNEGSKA (reference sequence). There are 11 residues in the CDR3. In DNA, the CDR3 is TGCAGTGCCACCACTTCCTATGGCTACACCTTC. Translating gives CSATTSYGYTF.

For this clone: This is likely a read error, given that the CDR3 carries no conserved phenylalanine or tryptophan at its end. No DNA is shown, since the ends of the CDR3 on it are uncertain; the CDR3 is the one TCRdb lists. The chain is built from TRBV2 and TRBJ2-7; the D segment call TRBD1 is taken from the table without a DNA check. The CDR3 is 10 amino acids long, termini counted. Germline CDR1 is SNHLY and CDR2 is FYNNEI. The CDR3 sequence is CASREDRAGL.

This clone was detected a few times. The CDR3 protein is CATSHLTGGISGANVLTF. In nucleotides, the CDR3 is TGTGCCACCAGCCACCTAACAGGGGGTATATCTGGGGCCAACGTCCTGACTTTC. The chain joins TRBV15 to TRBJ2-6, with 8 positions matching TRBD1. V shed 5 bases and J 1 base; nucleotides not matched to a gene: 10. The CDR3 is 18 residues long. From germline, CDR1 is LNHNV and CDR2 YYDKDF (reference sequence).

The J gene is TRBJ1-5, the V gene TRBV11-2, with D unresolved. The CDR3 loop spans 13 amino acids. Trimming removed 4 bases at V and 6 bases at J, with 10 bases between. The germline gives CDR1 SGHAT, CDR2 FQNNGV. The CDR3 protein is CASSWEDGQPQHF. The CDR3 region has the DNA TGTGCCAGCAGCTGGGAGGACGGTCAGCCCCAGCATTTT.

This clone is a singleton in its sample. The chain uses TRBV6-1 and TRBJ2-1; no clear D gene. Per germline, CDR1 MNHNS and CDR2 SASEGT. V lost 1 base to trimming and J lost 6 bases, with 13 bases between them. The CDR3 totals 15 residues. CDR3 sequence: CASSEEESSPNEQFF. In nucleotides, the CDR3 is TGTGCCAGCAGTGAAGAAGAATCTAGTCCCAATGAGCAGTTCTTC.

This clone was observed a single time. The chain links TRBV18 to TRBJ2-5; 7 bases are shared with TRBD1. This CDR3 is 15 amino acids long. V shed 0 bases and J 1 base; nucleotides not matched to a gene: 2. The germline CDR1 and CDR2 sequences are KGHSH and LQKENI. CDR3 loop: CASSPPGQLQETQYF. The CDR3, as DNA: TGTGCCAGCTCACCACCGGGACAGCTCCAAGAGACCCAGTACTTC.

The rearrangement joins TRBV7-9 to TRBJ2-1, with 9 bases fitting TRBD2. V shed 5 bases and J 1 base; nucleotides not matched to a gene: 6. This CDR3 spans 16 amino acids. The germline V gene has CDR1 SEHNR and CDR2 FQNEAQ (reference sequence). CDR3 DNA: TGTGCCAGCAGCCCAATAGCGGGAGAATCCTACAATGAGCAGTTCTTC. Protein: CASSPIAGESYNEQFF.

The V and J genes are TRBV6-6 and TRBJ2-7; D may be TRBD1 (6 bases). The CDR3 is made up of 14 amino acids. Germline V gives CDR1 MNHNY, CDR2 SVGAGI (reference sequence). V lost 7 bases to trimming and J lost 2 bases, with 15 bases between them. CDR3 region: CASKGEQNPYEQYF. DNA of the CDR3: TGTGCCAGCAAGGGGGAACAAAACCCCTACGAGCAGTACTTC.

The chain joins TRBV30 to TRBJ1-3, with D tentatively TRBD1 (5 bases). Trimming stripped 3 bases from V and 4 bases from J, with 13 bases between. Per the germline V gene, CDR1 is GTSNPN and CDR2 is SVGIG (reference sequence). CDR3 size: 14 residues. The CDR3 spells CAWSDGGSGNTIYF. CDR3 nucleotides: TGTGCCTGGAGCGACGGGGGGTCAGGAAACACCATATATTTT. The whole variable domain, filled in from reference TRBV30 and TRBJ1-3, reads SQTIHQWPATLVQPVGSPLSLECTVEGTSNPNLYWYRQAAGRGLQLLFYSVGIGQISSEVPQNLSASRPQDRQFILSSKKLLLSDSGFYLCAWSDGGSGNTIYFGEGSWLTVV.

The rearrangement uses TRBV11-3 and TRBJ2-1, with TRBD1 matching over 7 bases. The V gene end was trimmed by 1 base and the J gene end by 6 bases; junction bases not matched to a gene: 3. This CDR3 contains 14 residues. Germline V gene sequence: CDR1 SGHNT, CDR2 YENEEA. CDR3 nucleotide sequence: TGTGCCAGCAGCTTAGTATCAGGGGGCAATGAGCAGTTCTTC. Translating gives CASSLVSGGNEQFF. Full variable domain (remainder filled in from reference TRBV11-3 and TRBJ2-1): EAGVVQSPRYKIIEKKQPVAFWCNPISGHNTLYWYLQNLGQGPELLIRYENEEAVDDSQLPKDRFSAERLKGVDSTLKIQPAELGDSAVYLCASSLVSGGNEQFFGPGTRLTVL.

The chain recombines TRBV27 with TRBJ1-2; possible D gene TRBD1, 6 bases. The CDR3 runs 14 residues. The V end lost 6 bases, the J end lost 1 base, and 12 bases lay between the germline ends. Germline V gene sequence: CDR1 MNHEY, CDR2 SMNVEV (reference sequence). The DNA for the CDR3 is TGTGCCAGCAGGGGAACAGGGAATAACTATGGCTACACCTTC. This codes for CASRGTGNNYGYTF.

This clone was seen once. The chain combines TRBV19 with TRBJ2-7; no clear D gene. Trimming cost V 5 bases and J 5 bases, with 16 bases left between them. Germline V gene sequence: CDR1 LNHDA, CDR2 SQIVND (reference sequence). The CDR3 sequence is 14 residues long. CDR3 residues: CASSLTPGIHEQYF. CDR3 DNA: TGTGCCAGTAGTTTAACCCCGGGTATCCACGAGCAGTACTTC.

V is TRBV27 and J is TRBJ1-5; 8 bases line up with TRBD1. CDR3 length equals 16 residues. Germline loops: CDR1 MNHEY, CDR2 SMNVEV (reference sequence). V shed 6 bases, J shed 4 bases, and the junction held 11 bases outside the gene matches. The CDR3 coding sequence is TGTGCCAGCAGGCGTATTGGGACAGGTGAAAATCAGCCCCAGCATTTT. Protein sequence: CASRRIGTGENQPQHF.

V gene TRBV5-1 combines with J gene TRBJ1-4, with D maybe TRBD1 (5 bases). Germline V gene lookup returns CDR1 SGHRS and CDR2 YFSETQ. The CDR3 totals 14 residues. V shed 0 bases and J shed 2 bases, with 5 bases lying between them. The CDR3 DNA reads as TGCGCCAGCAGCTTGGACAGGACTAATGAAAAACTGTTTTTT. This gives the protein CASSLDRTNEKLFF. Full variable domain (rest looked up from reference TRBV5-1 and TRBJ1-4): KAGVTQTPRYLIKTRGQQVTLSCSPISGHRSVSWYQQTPGQGLQFLFEYFSETQRNKGNFPGRFSGRQFSNSRSEMNVSTLELGDSALYLCASSLDRTNEKLFFGSGTQLSVL.

This sequence joins TRBV5-1 and TRBJ1-1, with 7 bases that match TRBD1. This CDR3 comprises 15 residues. Looked up from germline, CDR1 is SGHRS and CDR2 is YFSETQ. The J segment lost 1 base and the V segment lost 1 base, leaving 4 bases of the junction unmatched. This chain's CDR3 is CASSLRTGKNTEAFF. The CDR3 bases are TGCGCCAGCAGCTTGAGGACAGGAAAGAACACTGAAGCTTTCTTT.